This T cell receptor beta chain was identified during a study of T cell responses to AZD1222 COVID-19 vaccine. Some clones are missing from TCRdb's copy, which holds only in-frame ones; the method was immunoSEQ multiplex PCR. The table has around 80,000 clones, approximately 92% seen once. As concerns this clone: Antigen unknown.

Study-wide points: Regions 160-218 and 743-854 dominated among vaccine-associated CD4 TCRs spanning spike. Among AZD1222 vaccinees, only five or six were seropositive at baseline. The donor cohort was predominantly white British with a female majority, and clonal diversity may have been underestimated.

Recipients boosted at about 4 weeks or about 12 weeks are pooled. From germline, CDR1 is SGHKS and CDR2 YYEKEE (reference sequence). Trimming removed 2 bases from V and 9 bases from J; junction bases left unmatched: 10. The CDR3 length is 15 residues. This sequence was found in an adult who received the AZD1222 COVID-19 vaccine. Sequencing used peripheral blood, obtained 28 days after the second AZD1222 dose. The rearrangement joins TRBV5-5 to TRBJ2-5; 10 nucleotides align to TRBD2. The CDR3 here is CASSLSASGSQAQYF. In DNA form, the CDR3 reads TGTGCCAGCAGCTTATCTGCTAGCGGGAGTCAGGCCCAGTACTTC.